The 26 T cell receptor beta chains presented below share a single source sample, sequenced in a study of OX40 agonist ivuxolimab in advanced cancers. The repertoire was sequenced with immunoSEQ multiplex PCR; TCRdb's copy has only in-frame clones and lacks some. This sample has about 62,000 clones, with around 84% found just once. The sample consisted of CD4+ or CD8+ T cells sorted from blood, taken in a trial of the OX40 agonist ivuxolimab. The receptors stem from an adult with an advanced solid tumor such as melanoma, head and neck, liver or kidney cancer.

A few counts support this clone. This chain joins TRBV9 and TRBJ1-1, with D hard to call. Germline V gene lookup returns CDR1 SGDLS and CDR2 YYNGEE. The CDR3 loop spans 13 amino acids. Deletions cut 0 bases from V and 8 bases from J, with 11 bases between. This CDR3 reads CASSVEIVGEAFF. CDR3 DNA sequence: TGTGCCAGCAGCGTAGAGATAGTAGGGGAAGCTTTCTTT.

The chain combines TRBV18 with TRBJ1-1; TRBD1 matches 7 bases. The CDR3 loop spans 14 amino acids. In germline, CDR1 is KGHSH, CDR2 LQKENI. V trimming: 2 bases; J trimming: 6 bases; junction bases outside the gene matches: 6. The CDR3 here is CASSPKTGASEAFF. CDR3 nucleotides: TGTGCCAGCTCACCAAAAACAGGGGCCTCTGAAGCTTTCTTT.

V usage is TRBV5-6 and J usage is TRBJ2-3; no clear D gene. V was trimmed by 4 bases and J by 4 bases, leaving 4 bases between them. The CDR3 runs 11 residues. CDR1 and CDR2 from the germline V gene are SGHDT and YYEEEE. In DNA form, the CDR3 reads TGTGCCAGCAGCGCGGCAGATACGCAGTATTTT. This codes for CASSAADTQYF. Variable domain in full (rest from reference TRBV5-6 and TRBJ2-3): DAGVTQSPTHLIKTRGQQVTLRCSPKSGHDTVSWYQQALGQGPQFIFQYYEEEERQRGNFPDRFSGHQFPNYSSELNVNALLLGDSALYLCASSAADTQYFGPGTRLTVL.

V usage is TRBV18 and J usage is TRBJ1-1; D call uncertain. Germline CDR1 is KGHSH and CDR2 is LQKENI. V lost 3 bases and J 0 bases, leaving 11 bases between the germline ends. CDR3 length: 15 residues. The CDR3 reads CASSPTYGVNTEAFF. For the CDR3, the DNA is TGTGCCAGCTCACCGACGTACGGGGTGAACACTGAAGCTTTCTTT. Supplemented by reference TRBV18 and TRBJ1-1, the full variable domain reads NAGVMQNPRHLVRRRGQEARLRCSPMKGHSHVYWYRQLPEEGLKFMVYLQKENIIDESGMPKERFSAEFPKEGPSILRIQQVVRGDSAAYFCASSPTYGVNTEAFFGQGTRLTVV.

The V and J genes are TRBV7-9 and TRBJ1-4; D may be TRBD1 (5 bases). This CDR3 has 16 amino acids. Looked up from germline, CDR1 is SEHNR and CDR2 is FQNEAQ (reference sequence). Trimming stripped 5 bases from V and 2 bases from J, with 15 bases between. CDR3 amino acids: CASSPKKGKTNEKLFF. The DNA for the CDR3 is TGTGCCAGCAGCCCTAAGAAGGGGAAGACTAATGAAAAACTGTTTTTT.

The V call is TRBV29-1, the J call TRBJ1-2; the D is unclear. The CDR3 runs 13 residues. The germline V gene encodes CDR1 SQVTM and CDR2 ANQGSEA. V was clipped by 2 bases and J by 0 bases, with 7 bases between them. The DNA for the CDR3 is TGCAGCGTTGAAACGGGTTCTAACTATGGCTACACCTTC. Amino acid sequence: CSVETGSNYGYTF.

This clone was observed once. The V call is TRBV7-9, the J call TRBJ1-1; the D gene is possibly TRBD1 (5 bases). Per the germline V gene, CDR1 is SEHNR and CDR2 is FQNEAQ (reference sequence). Trimming removed 8 bases from V and 4 bases from J, with 14 bases in between. The CDR3 runs 13 residues. This CDR3 is CASGLGGTTEAFF. The CDR3 nucleotides read TGTGCCAGCGGTCTGGGAGGGACCACTGAAGCTTTCTTT.

The chain links TRBV6-1 to TRBJ1-2; D not resolved. The CDR3 consists of 13 residues. V was trimmed by 8 bases and J by 2 bases, leaving 12 bases between them. Germline CDR1 is MNHNS and CDR2 is SASEGT. In DNA, the CDR3 is TGTGCCAGCCTTGGGGTTATCAACTATGGCTACACCTTC. Translation: CASLGVINYGYTF.

CDR3 region: CASRQGNNSPLHF. DNA for the CDR3: TGTGCCAGTCGACAGGGGAACAATTCACCCCTCCACTTT. This chain uses TRBV19 with TRBJ1-6, with 8 bases fitting TRBD1. CDR1 LNHDA and CDR2 SQIVND come from the germline V gene (reference sequence). The length of the CDR3 is 13 residues. The junction had 4 bases not matched to a gene; V was cut back by 8 bases and J by 7 bases.

This clone was recorded only once. The rearrangement links TRBV21-1 to TRBJ1-6; the listed D gene, TRBD1, was not tested against the DNA. TRBV21-1 is an annotated pseudogene. This CDR3 region has 15 residues. DNA of the CDR3: TGTGCCAGCAGCAAAAGAGGCAGGGGGAGTTCACCCCTCCACTTT. Its translation: CASSKRGRGSSPLHF.

V usage is TRBV27 and J usage is TRBJ2-7; TRBD1 agrees at 11 bases. From germline, CDR1 is MNHEY and CDR2 SMNVEV (reference sequence). The CDR3 runs to 15 residues. V lost 3 bases and J lost 6; bases outside the gene matches: 7. The CDR3 DNA follows: TGTGCCAGCAGTTTGTACGGGACAGGGGGACTCGAGCAGTACTTC. It codes for CASSLYGTGGLEQYF.

This chain joins TRBV5-4 and TRBJ1-2; D might be TRBD1 (5 bases). The germline V gene encodes CDR1 SGHNT and CDR2 YYREEE (reference sequence). V dropped 2 bases and J dropped 4 bases, with 18 bases sitting between them. The CDR3 runs 16 residues. The CDR3 DNA reads TGTGCCAGCAGCTTCGGTCCCGATATGGGGGTCTATGGCTACACCTTC. Its protein product is CASSFGPDMGVYGYTF. The variable domain in full, completed from reference TRBV5-4 and TRBJ1-2, reads ETGVTQSPTHLIKTRGQQVTLRCSSQSGHNTVSWYQQALGQGPQFIFQYYREEENGRGNFPPRFSGLQFPNYSSELNVNALELDDSALYLCASSFGPDMGVYGYTFGSGTRLTVV.

The V and J genes are TRBV6-1 and TRBJ1-4; D unresolved. With 2 bases removed from V and 6 bases from J, the gap between germline ends came to 16 bases. CDR1 is MNHNS, CDR2 SASEGT, per germline. This CDR3 has 16 residues. The CDR3: CASSERASWSDEKLFF. CDR3 coding DNA: TGTGCCAGCAGTGAAAGGGCTAGTTGGTCAGATGAAAAACTGTTTTTT.

The V gene is TRBV10-3, the J gene TRBJ2-3; 11 bases line up with TRBD2. CDR1 ENHRY and CDR2 SYGVKD come from the germline V gene. J lost 0 bases, V lost 5 bases, and 4 bases had no gene match. This CDR3 has 16 residues. The CDR3 bases are TGTGCCATCAGTCCACTAGCGGGGGCCAGCACAGATACGCAGTATTTT. The encoded protein is CAISPLAGASTDTQYF.

The chain joins TRBV4-1 to TRBJ1-2; D uncertain. Germline V lookup: CDR1 MGHRA, CDR2 YSYEKL. This CDR3 is 14 amino acids long. V gave up 0 bases and J gave up 8 bases, with 13 bases separating them. CDR3 region: CASSQDNLRHGYTF. The CDR3 DNA reads TGCGCCAGCAGCCAAGACAACCTGCGACACGGCTACACCTTC.

Points on this clone: One junction end disagrees with the germline gene, perhaps due to a read error. The gene calls are TRBV5-1 and TRBJ2-7; tentatively, D is TRBD1 or TRBD2 (6 bases each). Per the germline V gene, CDR1 is SGHRS and CDR2 is YFSETQ. This CDR3 is 11 amino acids long. CDR3 nucleotide sequence: TGCGCCAGCAGCTTTCGGCGGGACAATTTATTC. Its protein product is CASSFRRDNLF.

This clone has only one observation. V usage is TRBV2 and J usage is TRBJ1-4; tentatively, D is TRBD1 (6 bases). The CDR3 spans 15 residues. Trimming removed 6 bases from V and 4 bases from J, with 15 bases in between. CDR1 is SNHLY and CDR2 is FYNNEI in the germline V gene. Here the CDR3 DNA reads TGTGCCAGCAGCGCCTTGGGGGCGGGTAATGAAAAACTGTTTTTT. This encodes CASSALGAGNEKLFF.

This clone was picked up one time. This sequence joins TRBV2 and TRBJ1-2; maybe TRBD1 (5 bases). Trimming stripped 5 bases from V and 6 bases from J, with 13 bases between. The germline V gene has CDR1 SNHLY and CDR2 FYNNEI. The CDR3 has 13 amino acids. In nucleotides, the CDR3 is TGTGCCAGCAGTCGCCTGCAGGGTAATGGCTACACCTTC. Encoded protein: CASSRLQGNGYTF.

The J gene is TRBJ1-2, the V gene TRBV25-1, with TRBD1 matching over 7 bases. With V trimmed by 4 bases and J by 7 bases, 6 bases remained unmatched. The CDR3 totals 13 residues. Looked up from germline, CDR1 is MGHDK and CDR2 is SYGVNS. CDR3 coding DNA: TGTGCCAGCAGTGGGGACAGTAATTCTGGCTACACCTTC. It yields the protein CASSGDSNSGYTF.

This clone appeared a single time. A read error may produce the germline difference seen at one junction end. The chain employs TRBV10-3 and TRBJ1-2; no reliable D call. This CDR3 contains 16 residues. Germline CDR1 is ENHRY and CDR2 is SYGVKD. The CDR3 DNA is TGTGCCAGCAGTGAAGGGTCTCGGGAAAGGAACTATGGCTACACCTTC. It is translated as CASSEGSRERNYGYTF.

The CDR3 protein is CASSQEGGDEQFF. The CDR3 DNA sequence: TGCGCCAGCAGCCAAGAGGGGGGCGATGAGCAGTTCTTC. The chain has TRBV4-3 and TRBJ2-1, with D perhaps TRBD1 or TRBD2 (6 bases each). Looked up from germline, CDR1 is LGHNA and CDR2 is YSLEER. The V end lost 0 bases, the J end lost 8 bases, and 8 bases lay between the germline ends. The CDR3 spans 13 residues.

The chain joins TRBV10-3 to TRBJ2-1, with a possible D match to TRBD2 (6 bases). Germline V gene lookup returns CDR1 ENHRY and CDR2 SYGVKD. The CDR3 is 13 amino acids. The ends were cut back, 3 bases at V and 8 bases at J, with 11 bases in the middle. In DNA form, the CDR3 reads TGTGCCATCAGTGAACTAGCTCGGGATGAGCAGTTCTTC. It specifies CAISELARDEQFF.

The table lists this clone with a count of one. V is TRBV19 and J is TRBJ1-2, with TRBD1 matching 7 bases. The CDR3 covers 13 residues. Germline values: CDR1 LNHDA, CDR2 SQIVND (reference sequence). Germline trimming cut 5 bases from V and 10 bases from J; bases unmatched to any gene: 10. Here the CDR3 reads CASSALTGSLYTF. For the CDR3, the DNA is TGTGCCAGTAGTGCGCTGACAGGGTCCCTCTACACCTTC.

The chain is built from TRBV5-1 and TRBJ1-4, with a tentative D call TRBD1 (6 bases). The CDR3 spans 13 residues. Trimming took 5 bases from V and 7 from J, leaving 12 bases between them. Germline loops: CDR1 SGHRS, CDR2 YFSETQ. The CDR3 coding sequence is TGCGCCAGCAGTAGGGGGAAAGGTGAAAAACTGTTTTTT. It codes for CASSRGKGEKLFF.

CDR3 sequence reads: CASSLVPMSYLSLAKNIQYF. The CDR3 DNA reads as TGTGCCAGCAGCTTAGTCCCGATGTCATATCTTTCGCTAGCCAAAAACATTCAGTACTTC. The chain is built from TRBV11-3 and TRBJ2-4; no reliable D call. The CDR3 spans 20 residues. V shed 1 base and J shed 0 bases, with 22 bases lying between them. Germline V gene lookup returns CDR1 SGHNT and CDR2 YENEEA.

This chain connects TRBV5-4 to TRBJ2-1, with TRBD2 identical over 15 bases. J gave up 7 bases and V 4 bases, and 6 bases lay outside the gene matches. The CDR3 runs to 16 residues. Germline values: CDR1 SGHNT, CDR2 YYREEE (reference sequence). CDR3 sequence: CASSPGTSGGRNEQFF. Here the CDR3 DNA reads TGTGCCAGCAGCCCGGGGACTAGCGGGGGGAGGAATGAGCAGTTCTTC.